This passage covers 17 T cell receptor beta chains from one sample sequenced in a study of T cell changes during pregnancy in multiple sclerosis. Libraries were prepared by immunoSEQ multiplex PCR; TCRdb keeps only in-frame clonotypes and omits some of them. This sample has 65,000 to 95,000 clones, with about 88% found just once. The source was peripheral blood, collected before pregnancy. Receptors originate from a female donor with multiple sclerosis, enrolled in a pregnancy study.

The chain combines TRBV6-6 with TRBJ1-5, with 10 bases identical to TRBD1. This CDR3 spans 15 amino acids. Germline CDR1 reads MNHNY; CDR2 reads SVGAGI (reference sequence). The J segment lost 7 bases and the V segment lost 7 bases, leaving 10 bases of the junction unmatched. The CDR3 coding sequence is TGTGCCAGCACCGAGGGGGGACAGGGGCGACAGCCCCAGCATTTT. Amino acid sequence: CASTEGGQGRQPQHF.

The V and J genes are TRBV7-9 and TRBJ2-7; maybe TRBD1 (5 bases). The V gene's germline CDR1 is SEHNR and CDR2 FQNEAQ (reference sequence). Trimming removed 1 base at V and 2 bases at J, with 9 bases between. The CDR3 loop spans 14 amino acids. CDR3 sequence reads: CASSLGVQAYEQYF. The CDR3 bases are TGTGCCAGCAGCTTAGGAGTACAGGCCTACGAGCAGTACTTC. Drawing the rest from reference TRBV7-9 and TRBJ2-7, the complete variable domain is DTGVSQNPRHKITKRGQNVTFRCDPISEHNRLYWYRQTLGQGPEFLTYFQNEAQLEKSRLLSDRFSAERPKGSFSTLEIQRTEQGDSAMYLCASSLGVQAYEQYFGPGTRLTVT.

The DNA for the CDR3 is TGTGCCAGCGGACAGTTCGAATATTCACCCCTCCACTTT. Protein sequence: CASGQFEYSPLHF. V usage is TRBV6-5 and J usage is TRBJ1-6; possible D gene TRBD1, 6 bases. The germline CDR1 and CDR2 sequences are MNHEY and SVGAGI. The CDR3 is 13 residues long. The V gene lost 8 bases and the J gene lost 8 bases, with 13 bases spanning the gap.

The V and J genes are TRBV28 and TRBJ1-1, with 7 positions matching TRBD1. The CDR3 has 15 amino acids. Germline trimming cut 6 bases from V and 3 bases from J; bases unmatched to any gene: 10. Germline CDR1 and CDR2: MDHEN and SYDVKM. The CDR3 reads CASSLYAQGDTEAFF. In DNA form, the CDR3 reads TGTGCCAGCAGCCTTTACGCTCAGGGGGACACTGAAGCTTTCTTT.

This sequence joins TRBV7-3 and TRBJ2-3, with 11 bases fitting TRBD2. The CDR3 contains 18 residues. Trimming took 5 bases from V and 4 from J; bases not matched to a gene: 14. Germline V gene data show CDR1 as SGHTA and CDR2 as FQGTGA. This CDR3 is CASSLSPFSGGAPDTQYF. Written as DNA, the CDR3 is TGTGCCAGCAGCCTCTCCCCCTTTAGCGGGGGGGCTCCAGATACGCAGTATTTT.

The table lists this clone with a few counts. This chain links TRBV25-1 with TRBJ1-5; 9 bases align to TRBD1. CDR3 length: 14 residues. CDR1 is MGHDK and CDR2 is SYGVNS in the germline V gene. With 5 bases clipped from V and 4 bases from J, the junction kept 3 bases outside the gene matches. CDR3 sequence reads: CASSRGQGNQPQHF. The CDR3 DNA sequence: TGTGCCAGCAGTAGGGGACAGGGTAATCAGCCCCAGCATTTT.

J is TRBJ1-2 and V is TRBV9, with a tentative D call TRBD1 (6 bases). Per germline, CDR1 SGDLS and CDR2 YYNGEE. The CDR3 extends over 15 amino acids. V dropped 3 bases and J dropped 6 bases, with 18 bases sitting between them. Here the CDR3 reads CASSGELQGAHGYTF. CDR3 DNA: TGTGCCAGCAGCGGAGAACTACAGGGTGCCCATGGCTACACCTTC.

The chain uses TRBV5-6 and TRBJ1-2; D not certain. With 0 bases removed from V and 4 bases from J, the gap between germline ends came to 10 bases. The CDR3 totals 14 residues. Germline CDR1 and CDR2: SGHDT and YYEEEE. Here the CDR3 reads CASSLDMTSYGYTF. The CDR3 region has the DNA TGTGCCAGCAGCTTGGACATGACTAGCTATGGCTACACCTTC. Full variable domain (missing parts from reference TRBV5-6 and TRBJ1-2): DAGVTQSPTHLIKTRGQQVTLRCSPKSGHDTVSWYQQALGQGPQFIFQYYEEEERQRGNFPDRFSGHQFPNYSSELNVNALLLGDSALYLCASSLDMTSYGYTFGSGTRLTVV.

The chain combines TRBV7-2 with TRBJ1-1; maybe TRBD1 (5 bases). V lost 5 bases to trimming and J lost 0 bases, with 10 bases between them. Looked up from germline, CDR1 is SGHTA and CDR2 is FQGNSA. The CDR3 is 14 amino acids. The CDR3 spells CASSPAGVNTEAFF. The DNA of the CDR3 is TGTGCCAGCAGCCCCGCGGGGGTGAACACTGAAGCTTTCTTT.

In its sample, this clone was seen once. The chain recombines TRBV5-4 with TRBJ2-1, with TRBD1 matching 11 bases. This CDR3 spans 16 amino acids. The junction had 1 base not matched to a gene; V was cut back by 0 bases and J by 2 bases. Germline-derived CDR1 and CDR2 are SGHNT and YYREEE (reference sequence). CDR3 sequence (DNA): TGTGCCAGCAGCTTGGGGACAGGGGGCCCCTACAATGAGCAGTTCTTC. The encoded protein is CASSLGTGGPYNEQFF.

The chain recombines TRBV2 with TRBJ2-1; D may be TRBD2 (6 bases). The germline V gene encodes CDR1 SNHLY and CDR2 FYNNEI. The CDR3 contains 15 residues. Trimming left V 3 bases short and J 7 bases short, with 16 bases between. The CDR3 DNA reads TGTGCCAGCAGTGATCAGCCTCCCGGAGGGAATGAGCAGTTCTTC. Its translation: CASSDQPPGGNEQFF. Filled out from reference TRBV2 and TRBJ2-1, the complete variable domain reads EPEVTQTPSHQVTQMGQEVILRCVPISNHLYFYWYRQILGQKVEFLVSFYNNEISEKSEIFDDQFSVERPDGSNFTLKIRSTKLEDSAMYFCASSDQPPGGNEQFFGPGTRLTVL.

This clone has only one observation. The chain uses TRBV28 and TRBJ2-7; 7 nucleotides align to TRBD1. There are 14 residues in the CDR3. The germline V gene encodes CDR1 MDHEN and CDR2 SYDVKM. Losses at the gene ends were 6 bases for V and 4 bases for J; bases not matched to a gene: 9. CDR3 nucleotides: TGTGCCAGCAGCCGTCCACAGGGGAGTTACGAGCAGTACTTC. Its translation is CASSRPQGSYEQYF.

The chain employs TRBV28 and TRBJ2-7, with 12 bases identical to TRBD2. The V gene end was trimmed by 6 bases and the J gene end by 5 bases; junction bases not matched to a gene: 8. The CDR3 sequence is 15 residues long. CDR1 MDHEN and CDR2 SYDVKM come from the germline V gene. CDR3 sequence: CASSTLAGGRNEQYF. The CDR3 coding sequence is TGTGCCAGCAGCACGCTAGCGGGGGGGAGGAACGAGCAGTACTTC.

This chain joins TRBV5-6 and TRBJ2-5; 8 bases line up with TRBD1. Germline CDR1 is SGHDT and CDR2 is YYEEEE. Unmatched junction bases numbered 11, after V lost 5 bases and J lost 5 bases. The CDR3 is made up of 15 amino acids. The CDR3: CASRPTGGSPETQYF. CDR3 nucleotide sequence: TGTGCCAGCAGGCCCACAGGGGGGTCTCCCGAGACCCAGTACTTC.

The sample holds one count of this clone. V gene TRBV30 combines with J gene TRBJ1-6; 9 bases map to TRBD1. J was trimmed by 8 bases and V by 1 base; bases with no gene match: 0. There are 13 residues in the CDR3. Germline CDR1 is GTSNPN and CDR2 is SVGIG (reference sequence). CDR3 amino acids: CAWSGTGDSPLHF. CDR3 DNA: TGTGCCTGGAGTGGGACAGGGGATTCACCCCTCCACTTT.

The chain recombines TRBV2 with TRBJ2-7; D is unresolved. The germline CDR1 and CDR2 sequences are SNHLY and FYNNEI. V lost 0 bases to trimming and J lost 7 bases, with 10 bases between them. This CDR3 has 13 amino acids. CDR3: CASSEARNGEQYF. The CDR3, as DNA: TGTGCCAGCAGTGAAGCGCGTAACGGGGAGCAGTACTTC.

The chain couples TRBV4-1 to TRBJ1-1, with D possibly being TRBD1 (5 bases). This CDR3 contains 14 residues. The ends were cut back, 1 base at V and 11 bases at J, with 17 bases in the middle. Germline V lookup: CDR1 MGHRA, CDR2 YSYEKL. The CDR3 DNA reads as TGCGCCAGCAGCCAAGTGGGCATGGGGGGGAGGGCTTTCTTT. Residues: CASSQVGMGGRAFF.